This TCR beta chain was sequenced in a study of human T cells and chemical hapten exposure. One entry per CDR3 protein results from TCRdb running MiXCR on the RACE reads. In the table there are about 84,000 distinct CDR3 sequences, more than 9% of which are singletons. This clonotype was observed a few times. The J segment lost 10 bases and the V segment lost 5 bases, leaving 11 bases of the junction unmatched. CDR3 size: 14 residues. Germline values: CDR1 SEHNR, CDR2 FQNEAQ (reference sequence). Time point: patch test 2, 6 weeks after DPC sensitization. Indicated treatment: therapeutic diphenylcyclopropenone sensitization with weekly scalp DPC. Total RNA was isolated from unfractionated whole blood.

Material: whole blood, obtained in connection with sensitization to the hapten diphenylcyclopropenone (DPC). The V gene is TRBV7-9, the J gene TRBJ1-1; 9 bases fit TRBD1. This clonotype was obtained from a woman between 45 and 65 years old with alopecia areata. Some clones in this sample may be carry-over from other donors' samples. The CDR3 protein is CASSPPWGGQGAFF. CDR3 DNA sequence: TGTGCCAGCAGCCCCCCCTGGGGGGGACAGGGAGCTTTCTTT. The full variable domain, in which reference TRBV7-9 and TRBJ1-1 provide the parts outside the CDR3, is DTGVSQNPRHKITKRGQNVTFRCDPISEHNRLYWYRQTLGQGPEFLTYFQNEAQLEKSRLLSDRFSAERPKGSFSTLEIQRTEQGDSAMYLCASSPPWGGQGAFFGQGTRLTVV.